Following are 30 T cell receptor beta chains from one sample sequenced in a study of PD-L1 blockade in urothelial cancer. Using immunoSEQ multiplex PCR, the repertoire was profiled, and TCRdb retains in-frame clones only, with some absent. The table lists around 42,000 clones, around 84% of them singletons. Sequenced material: PBMCs, taken around atezolizumab (anti-PD-L1) treatment. Source of these receptors: a man between 65 and 80 years old with urothelial cancer.

V usage is TRBV27 and J usage is TRBJ1-4; tentatively, D is TRBD1 (6 bases). Trimming removed 3 bases from V and 8 bases from J, with 16 bases in between. The CDR3 has 15 residues. CDR1 is MNHEY, CDR2 SMNVEV, per germline (reference sequence). The CDR3 DNA reads TGTGCCAGCAGTTTCAGGACAGCAGAAAGGGAAAAACTGTTTTTT. Its translation is CASSFRTAEREKLFF. The variable domain in full, completed from reference TRBV27 and TRBJ1-4, reads EAQVTQNPRYLITVTGKKLTVTCSQNMNHEYMSWYRQDPGLGLRQIYYSMNVEVTDKGDVPEGYKVSRKEKRNFPLILESPSPNQTSLYFCASSFRTAEREKLFFGSGTQLSVL.

J is TRBJ2-7 and V is TRBV5-1, with 7 bases identical to TRBD1. The V gene's germline CDR1 is SGHRS and CDR2 YFSETQ. This CDR3 contains 13 residues. Unmatched junction bases numbered 8, after V lost 4 bases and J lost 7 bases. CDR3 nucleotides: TGCGCCAGCAGCACGGGGACAGACCGAGAGCAGTACTTC. Translation gives CASSTGTDREQYF.

The sample holds one count of this clone. The rearrangement joins TRBV27 to TRBJ1-5; 8 bases map to TRBD1. Germline loops: CDR1 MNHEY, CDR2 SMNVEV (reference sequence). Trimming took 8 bases from V and 4 from J; bases not matched to a gene: 1. The CDR3 covers 12 residues. The CDR3 is CASQGANQPQHF. The CDR3 nucleotides read TGTGCCAGCCAGGGGGCAAATCAGCCCCAGCATTTT.

The chain joins TRBV6-5 to TRBJ1-5; D remains unclear. V lost 6 bases and J 5 bases, leaving 11 bases between the germline ends. CDR3 size: 13 residues. Germline CDR1 is MNHEY and CDR2 is SVGAGI. CDR3: CASRRTVHQPQHF. CDR3 DNA sequence: TGTGCCAGCAGGAGGACTGTCCATCAGCCCCAGCATTTT.

The chain combines TRBV4-1 with TRBJ2-7; D is unclear. Trimming removed 0 bases at V and 2 bases at J, with 11 bases between. CDR3 length: 15 residues. Germline V CDR1 and CDR2: MGHRA, YSYEKL. CDR3 sequence (DNA): TGCGCCAGCAGCCAAGATCGAGGTCTAGCCTACGAGCAGTACTTC. It translates to CASSQDRGLAYEQYF.

The genes are TRBV9 and TRBJ1-1; D is uncertain. The CDR3 has 16 residues. In germline, CDR1 is SGDLS, CDR2 YYNGEE. The V end was cut by 3 bases, the J end by 0 bases, with 15 bases between. The CDR3 sequence is CASSAHNTLMNTEAFF. The CDR3 DNA sequence: TGTGCCAGCAGCGCACATAACACCCTTATGAACACTGAAGCTTTCTTT. Drawing the rest from reference TRBV9 and TRBJ1-1, the complete variable domain is DSGVTQTPKHLITATGQRVTLRCSPRSGDLSVYWYQQSLDQGLQFLIQYYNGEERAKGNILERFSAQQFPDLHSELNLSSLELGDSALYFCASSAHNTLMNTEAFFGQGTRLTVV.

This clone was counted a few times. The CDR3 protein is CASSVGGGPKETQYF. The CDR3 DNA reads as TGTGCCAGCAGCGTAGGTGGAGGGCCTAAAGAGACCCAGTACTTC. V is TRBV9 and J is TRBJ2-5; weak D call: TRBD2 (6 bases). The CDR3 runs 15 residues. CDR1 and CDR2 (germline): SGDLS, YYNGEE. The V end lost 0 bases, the J end lost 3 bases, and 12 bases lay between the germline ends.

The V gene is TRBV11-3, the J gene TRBJ2-1, with 9 bases matching TRBD2. Germline lookup yields CDR1 SGHNT and CDR2 YENEEA. The trim removed 4 bases at V and 1 base at J, leaving 8 bases unmatched. This CDR3 comprises 17 residues. The CDR3 spells CASSSGATSGSYNEQFF. The CDR3, as DNA: TGTGCCAGCAGCTCGGGAGCGACTAGCGGATCCTACAATGAGCAGTTCTTC. The variable domain in full, completed from reference TRBV11-3 and TRBJ2-1, reads EAGVVQSPRYKIIEKKQPVAFWCNPISGHNTLYWYLQNLGQGPELLIRYENEEAVDDSQLPKDRFSAERLKGVDSTLKIQPAELGDSAVYLCASSSGATSGSYNEQFFGPGTRLTVL.

The chain has TRBV2 and TRBJ1-1; the D gene is possibly TRBD1 (6 bases). This CDR3 spans 12 amino acids. Germline V gives CDR1 SNHLY, CDR2 FYNNEI. Trimming left V 5 bases short and J 7 bases short, with 11 bases between. The DNA of the CDR3 is TGTGCCAGCAGTACAGGGAACGGTGAAGCTTTCTTT. It specifies CASSTGNGEAFF.

The CDR3 here is CASSPTGTGLYEQYF. The DNA for the CDR3 is TGTGCCAGCTCACCAACCGGGACAGGGCTCTACGAGCAGTACTTC. The chain joins TRBV18 to TRBJ2-7, with 9 bases that match TRBD1. CDR3 length: 15 residues. Germline V gene sequence: CDR1 KGHSH, CDR2 LQKENI. J lost 3 bases, V lost 2 bases, and 5 bases had no gene match.

The chain couples TRBV5-5 to TRBJ2-3; 7 bases line up with TRBD2. This CDR3 is 15 amino acids long. Per germline, CDR1 SGHKS and CDR2 YYEKEE (reference sequence). The junction had 8 bases not matched to a gene; V was cut back by 6 bases and J by 1 base. The CDR3 spells CASTTREGRTDTQYF. The CDR3 nucleotides are TGTGCCAGCACCACCAGGGAGGGGCGCACAGATACGCAGTATTTT.

The chain links TRBV5-1 to TRBJ2-5; TRBD1 is a possible D gene (6 bases). Germline V gene sequence: CDR1 SGHRS, CDR2 YFSETQ. The CDR3 contains 14 residues. Trimming removed 1 base at V and 3 bases at J, with 10 bases between. In DNA, the CDR3 is TGCGCCAGCAGCTTGACAGGGTTGGAAGAGACCCAGTACTTC. The encoded protein is CASSLTGLEETQYF.

This rearrangement joins TRBV5-3 to TRBJ1-3; no reliable D call. TRBV5-3 is known as an ORF, though its function is uncertain. V shed 7 bases and J shed 1 base, with 9 bases lying between them. The CDR3 extends over 13 amino acids. CDR3 in amino acids: CARGEGSGNTIYF. CDR3 coding DNA: TGTGCCAGAGGGGAGGGATCTGGAAACACCATATATTTT.

The chain joins TRBV5-8 to TRBJ2-7; the D is unclear. Per germline, CDR1 SGHTS and CDR2 YDEGEE. V gave up 2 bases and J gave up 0 bases, with 6 bases separating them. The CDR3 totals 13 residues. The CDR3 DNA reads TGTGCCAGCAGCTTTGCGTACTCCTACGAGCAGTACTTC. Its protein product is CASSFAYSYEQYF.

The CDR3 DNA is TGTGCCAGCACCCCGGGTGCCGACGGGGAGCTGTTTTTT. Translating gives CASTPGADGELFF. The chain links TRBV6-5 to TRBJ2-2; no clear D. The CDR3 is made up of 13 amino acids. V lost 7 bases and J 7 bases, leaving 13 bases between the germline ends. Per the germline V gene, CDR1 is MNHEY and CDR2 is SVGAGI.

Worth noting for this clone: Mismatch with germline at one junction end may stem from a read error. This sequence joins TRBV7-3 and TRBJ2-3; 12 bases match TRBD2. This CDR3 comprises 18 residues. CDR1 and CDR2 from the germline V gene are SGHTA and FQGTGA. For the CDR3, the DNA is TGTGCCAGCAACTTATTTACGTCTAGCGGGAGGGAAACAGATACGCAGTATTTT. Translated, it gives CASNLFTSSGRETDTQYF.

V is TRBV28 and J is TRBJ2-5; the match to TRBD1 covers 9 bases. The germline CDR1 and CDR2 sequences are MDHEN and SYDVKM. J lost 5 bases, V lost 6 bases, and 7 bases had no gene match. The length of the CDR3 is 14 residues. DNA of the CDR3: TGTGCCAGCAGGGGGGGGACAGGGCCCGAGACCCAGTACTTC. This gives the protein CASRGGTGPETQYF.

This chain uses TRBV7-9 with TRBJ2-7; D perhaps matches TRBD1 (6 bases). The germline V and J ends were trimmed by 5 bases and 2 bases, with 16 bases remaining between them. In germline, CDR1 is SEHNR, CDR2 FQNEAQ (reference sequence). The CDR3 loop spans 15 amino acids. The CDR3 region is CASSLYEGETYEQYF. The CDR3 nucleotides read TGTGCCAGCAGCCTCTACGAGGGGGAAACCTACGAGCAGTACTTC.

The chain carries TRBV5-1 and TRBJ2-7; weak D call: TRBD1 (6 bases). The germline gives CDR1 SGHRS, CDR2 YFSETQ. The CDR3 sequence is 15 residues long. V shed 4 bases and J shed 2 bases, with 16 bases lying between them. The CDR3 sequence is CASSRAGAGAYEQYF. Written as DNA, the CDR3 is TGCGCCAGCAGCCGTGCAGGGGCCGGGGCCTACGAGCAGTACTTC.

J is TRBJ2-1 and V is TRBV4-1, with a tentative D call TRBD2 (5 bases). V was trimmed by 5 bases and J by 7 bases, leaving 15 bases between them. Germline CDR1 and CDR2: MGHRA and YSYEKL. The CDR3 runs 14 residues. CDR3 residues: CASSSSLARNEQFF. The CDR3 coding sequence is TGCGCCAGCAGCTCCTCTCTAGCCCGGAATGAGCAGTTCTTC.

The chain employs TRBV30 and TRBJ1-2; D is possibly TRBD1 (5 bases). Between the trimmed V and J ends, which lost 2 bases and 7 bases, there was a span of 11 bases. This CDR3 comprises 12 residues. Germline CDR1 and CDR2: GTSNPN and SVGIG (reference sequence). The CDR3 spells CAWSMTRVGYTF. For the CDR3, the DNA is TGTGCCTGGAGTATGACCAGGGTTGGCTACACCTTC.

The V call is TRBV29-1, the J call TRBJ2-3; 7 positions agree with TRBD2. The germline V gene encodes CDR1 SQVTM and CDR2 ANQGSEA. The length of the CDR3 is 15 residues. The CDR3 DNA sequence: TGCAGTTATTTGGGGGGGAACCCTGCCCCAGATACGCAGTATTTT. It translates to CSYLGGNPAPDTQYF.

The table lists this clone with a count of one. The chain joins TRBV7-8 to TRBJ2-6; possible D gene TRBD2, 6 bases. V was pared by 1 base and J by 0 bases, with 13 bases between. The germline V gene encodes CDR1 SGHVS and CDR2 FQNEAQ. The CDR3 sequence is 18 residues long. CDR3 loop: CASSLGVGRRSGANVLTF. CDR3 sequence (DNA): TGTGCCAGCAGCTTAGGTGTGGGGAGGCGCTCTGGGGCCAACGTCCTGACTTTC.

The rearrangement joins TRBV18 to TRBJ1-2; TRBD1 matches at 9 bases. CDR1 and CDR2 from the germline V gene are KGHSH and LQKENI. V lost 6 bases to trimming and J lost 7 bases; unmatched junction nucleotides: 9. The CDR3 loop spans 14 amino acids. The CDR3 nucleotides read TGTGCCAGCTCGAACCGGGACAGGGAGCGTGGCTACACCTTC. Translating it yields CASSNRDRERGYTF.

The V and J genes are TRBV2 and TRBJ1-5; a possible D gene is TRBD1 (5 bases). The ends were cut back, 6 bases at V and 6 bases at J, with 9 bases in the middle. The CDR3 runs 12 residues. CDR1 is SNHLY, CDR2 FYNNEI, per germline. The DNA for the CDR3 is TGTGCCAGCAGCGTGACAGCTCAGCCCCAGCATTTT. Amino acid sequence: CASSVTAQPQHF. Variable domain in full (rest from reference TRBV2 and TRBJ1-5): EPEVTQTPSHQVTQMGQEVILRCVPISNHLYFYWYRQILGQKVEFLVSFYNNEISEKSEIFDDQFSVERPDGSNFTLKIRSTKLEDSAMYFCASSVTAQPQHFGDGTRLSIL.

V gene TRBV7-9 combines with J gene TRBJ2-3, with 8 bases identical to TRBD1. V was clipped by 6 bases and J by 1 base; unmatched bases: 3. The germline V gene encodes CDR1 SEHNR and CDR2 FQNEAQ (reference sequence). CDR3 length: 14 residues. CDR3 in amino acids: CASSQTGGTDTQYF. DNA of the CDR3: TGTGCCAGCAGTCAGACAGGGGGCACAGATACGCAGTATTTT.

This clone has just one count. The chain uses TRBV30 and TRBJ1-2; perhaps TRBD1 as D (5 bases). The CDR3 has 15 residues. Germline V lookup: CDR1 GTSNPN, CDR2 SVGIG (reference sequence). V shed 8 bases and J shed 2 bases, with 21 bases lying between them. The CDR3 is CAAHREGAENYGYTF. Written as DNA, the CDR3 is TGTGCCGCCCACAGAGAAGGGGCCGAGAACTATGGCTACACCTTC. Full variable domain (outside the CDR3, taken from reference TRBV30 and TRBJ1-2): SQTIHQWPATLVQPVGSPLSLECTVEGTSNPNLYWYRQAAGRGLQLLFYSVGIGQISSEVPQNLSASRPQDRQFILSSKKLLLSDSGFYLCAAHREGAENYGYTFGSGTRLTVV.

The rearrangement joins TRBV28 to TRBJ2-7; 13 nucleotides line up with TRBD2. Germline CDR1 and CDR2: MDHEN and SYDVKM. V was clipped by 4 bases and J by 2 bases; unmatched bases: 23. This CDR3 has 22 residues. The DNA of the CDR3 is TGTGCCAGCAGTTCTTACTACTTAGCCGGACTAGCGGGAGAGGGACTCGCCTACGAGCAGTACTTC. Protein product: CASSSYYLAGLAGEGLAYEQYF.

The gene calls are TRBV28 and TRBJ1-1; 7 bases align to TRBD1. From germline, CDR1 is MDHEN and CDR2 SYDVKM. Trimming removed 6 bases from V and 7 bases from J; junction bases left unmatched: 8. The CDR3 runs to 13 residues. In nucleotides, the CDR3 is TGTGCCAGCAGGACAGGGAAAGGGGGTGAAGCTTTCTTT. Its translation is CASRTGKGGEAFF.

The chain links TRBV7-2 to TRBJ2-2, with a possible D match to TRBD2 (6 bases). V was cut by 9 bases and J by 1 base, with 15 bases left in between. This CDR3 contains 15 residues. Looked up from germline, CDR1 is SGHTA and CDR2 is FQGNSA. For the CDR3, the DNA is TGTGCCAGTCGTGAGAGTAGCGGGAACACCGGGGAGCTGTTTTTT. Amino acid sequence: CASRESSGNTGELFF. The whole variable domain, filled in from reference TRBV7-2 and TRBJ2-2, reads GAGVSQSPSNKVTEKGKDVELRCDPISGHTALYWYRQSLGQGLEFLIYFQGNSAPDKSGLPSDRFSAERTGGSVSTLTIQRTQQEDSAVYLCASRESSGNTGELFFGEGSRLTVL.